The rows below give T cell receptor beta chains drawn from one sample of a study of blood T cells in healthy people across ages. In TCRdb, the 5' RACE reads were re-called with MiXCR into one record per CDR3 protein. The table has about 930,000 distinct CDR3 sequences, 25% to 30% seen once. These data are also associated with another study on T cells of mothers and their children.

Sequenced sample: blood. The receptors were gathered from a woman aged 40 to 50 in good health. Both conserved end residues are part of each CDR3. D genes are given only for firm matches. Size tells how often a clone was seen (once, few, many) or the class of an expanded clone, and some rows leave it out.

abundance	len	v_gene	d_gene	j_gene	CDR3nt	CDR3aa
NA	15	TRBV6-5	NA	TRBJ1-5	TGTGCCAGCAGGAAGTTAGGAACGGCGGATCAGCCCCAGCATTTT	CASRKLGTADQPQHF
few	19	TRBV6-5	TRBD1	TRBJ2-6	TGTGCCAGCAGTTACGGGGGACAGGGGGCACCCTCTGGGGCCAACGTCCTGACTTTC	CASSYGGQGAPSGANVLTF
NA	15	TRBV5-1	NA	TRBJ2-1	TGCGCCAGCAGCTTTGATGGACGCCCGAACAATGAGCAGTTCTTC	CASSFDGRPNNEQFF
NA	12	TRBV3-1	NA	TRBJ1-1	TGTGCCGGCAGCCAAGGGGTAGTTGAAGCTTTCTTT	CAGSQGVVEAFF
NA	14	TRBV28	NA	TRBJ1-2	TGTGCCGGCAGTTTGTCCACAGGGATCTATGGCAACACCTTC	CAGSLSTGIYGNTF
few	16	TRBV4-2	NA	TRBJ1-1	TGTGCCAGCAGCCAAGGGCAGGGTGGTGTTAACACTGAAGCTTTCTTT	CASSQGQGGVNTEAFF
few	14	TRBV7-9	NA	TRBJ1-1	TGTGCCAGCAGCGAACGGACCCCCGTAACTGAAGCTTTCTTT	CASSERTPVTEAFF
few	14	TRBV2	NA	TRBJ1-2	TGTGCCAGCAGCTCAAACTACCGGGATAGGGGCTACACCTTC	CASSSNYRDRGYTF
few	16	TRBV12-3/TRBV12-4	TRBD2	TRBJ2-3	TGTGCCAGCAGTTGGGGACTAGCGGGGGGCACAGATACGCAGTATTTT	CASSWGLAGGTDTQYF
NA	16	TRBV27	TRBD1	TRBJ2-5	TGTGCCAGCAGTCCGGAGACAGGGGGAGGTTGGGAGACCCAGTACTTC	CASSPETGGGWETQYF
many	15	TRBV11-2	TRBD1	TRBJ2-5	TGTGCCAGCAGGCTTTACAGGGGGCGCATAGAGACCCAGTACTTC	CASRLYRGRIETQYF
many	14	TRBV7-2	TRBD1	TRBJ2-7	TGTGCCAGCGTGGAGGGGACAGGGTCGTACGAGCAGTACTTC	CASVEGTGSYEQYF
NA	13	TRBV7-9	NA	TRBJ2-1	TGTGCCAGCAGCTTAATACTCTACAATGGGCAGTTCTTC	CASSLILYNGQFF
NA	16	TRBV12-3/TRBV12-4	NA	TRBJ1-2	TGTGCCAGCAGTTCCCTTGGGACAAATTTAGGCTATGGCTACACCTTC	CASSSLGTNLGYGYTF
NA	13	TRBV4-3	TRBD2	TRBJ2-3	TGCGCCAGCGCGGGGGGGACTGCAGATACGCAGTATTTT	CASAGGTADTQYF
few	15	TRBV9	TRBD2	TRBJ2-1	TGTGCCAGCAGCGCCTTTAGCGGGGGGGCATTTGAGCAGTTCTTC	CASSAFSGGAFEQFF
many	13	TRBV9	NA	TRBJ2-3	TGTGCCAGCAGCGTTAACCAGGCCGATACGCAGTATTTT	CASSVNQADTQYF
NA	15	TRBV20-1	TRBD1	TRBJ1-1	TGCAGTGCTAGGGGACAGGGTACAGTGAACACTGAAGCTTTCTTT	CSARGQGTVNTEAFF
NA	20	TRBV5-1	NA	TRBJ2-2	TGCGCCAGCGACACCACTTACCACCGAAGCCGGGGGGCGAATACCGGGGAGCTGTTTTTT	CASDTTYHRSRGANTGELFF
many	14	TRBV18	TRBD1	TRBJ2-5	TGTGCCAGCTCCGGACAGGGTCTGGGCGAGACCCAGTACTTC	CASSGQGLGETQYF
few	13	TRBV5-1	NA	TRBJ1-6	TGCGCCAGCAGCCCGGGGAGCGGTTCGTCCCTCCACTTT	CASSPGSGSSLHF
NA	15	TRBV18	TRBD1	TRBJ1-5	TGTGCCAGCCCAGGTCCCGGGACAGGGAATCAGCCCCAGCATTTT	CASPGPGTGNQPQHF
few	12	TRBV20-1	NA	TRBJ1-1	TGCAGTGCTACGGACGGGAGGGGGGAAGCTTTCTTT	CSATDGRGEAFF
few	12	TRBV12-3/TRBV12-4	NA	TRBJ1-1	TGTGCCAGCAGTGTCCCGGGGTCTGAAGCTTTCTTT	CASSVPGSEAFF
NA	16	TRBV5-4	TRBD2	TRBJ2-7	TGTGCCAGCAGCCCACTAGCGGGGGGGCCCTACAATGAGCAGTACTTC	CASSPLAGGPYNEQYF
NA	15	TRBV7-2	TRBD1	TRBJ1-2	TGTGCCAGCAGCCCAGCGGTCCGACAGGGGTACGGCTACACCTTC	CASSPAVRQGYGYTF
many	13	TRBV29-1	TRBD1	TRBJ1-2	TGCAGCGTTAGAACAGGGGGTATCTATGGCTACACCTTC	CSVRTGGIYGYTF
many	13	TRBV5-1	NA	TRBJ2-7	TGCGCCAGCAGCTTGGGGACAAGAAACGAGCAGTACTTC	CASSLGTRNEQYF
NA	14	TRBV28	NA	TRBJ2-7	TGTGCCAGCAGCTCCGGGGCCTCCTCCTACGAGCAGTACTTC	CASSSGASSYEQYF
few	17	TRBV14	TRBD2	TRBJ2-3	TGTGCCAGCAGCGAAGTCACGGGACTAAGGGCTCTTGATACGCAGTATTTT	CASSEVTGLRALDTQYF
NA	15	TRBV3-1	TRBD1	TRBJ2-7	TGTGCCAGCAGCCAAGATCTGGGGACAGGCGGCGAGCAGTACTTC	CASSQDLGTGGEQYF
few	15	TRBV5-1	NA	TRBJ2-1	TGCGCCAGCAAGACGGACGGGAGCTCCTACAATGAGCAGTTCTTC	CASKTDGSSYNEQFF
many	14	TRBV25-1	NA	TRBJ2-1	TGTGCCAGCAGGGGATTGAGTCCTTACAATGAGCAGTTCTTC	CASRGLSPYNEQFF
few	15	TRBV18	NA	TRBJ2-3	TGTGCCAGCTCACCATGGCAGTCTAGCACAGATACGCAGTATTTT	CASSPWQSSTDTQYF